The rows below give T cell receptor beta chains drawn from one sample of a study of Graves' ophthalmopathy and Graves' hyperthyroidism. TCRdb re-called the multiplex PCR reads with MiXCR, one entry per CDR3 protein. The sample shows 740,000 or so distinct CDR3 sequences, 40% of them seen only once. Sequenced material: peripheral blood. The receptors derive from an adult man with Graves' ophthalmopathy. Both conserved end residues are part of each CDR3. D genes are given only for firm matches. Clone size appears in some rows only: once, few, many, or a class for an expanded clone.

j_gene | abundance | v_gene | d_gene | CDR3aa | CDR3nt
TRBJ1-1 | few | TRBV6-5 | TRBD1 | CASSQQGTTEAFF | TGTGCCAGCAGTCAACAGGGGACCACTGAAGCTTTCTTT
TRBJ1-2 | few | TRBV6-6 | NA | CAIARTRNYGYTF | TGTGCCATTGCACGGACAAGAAACTATGGCTACACCTTC
TRBJ1-2 | once | TRBV25-1 | NA | CASSGQYGYTF | TGTGCCAGCAGTGGACAATATGGCTACACCTTC
TRBJ1-1 | many | TRBV29-1 | NA | CSVETGSNTEAFF | TGCAGCGTTGAAACAGGTTCGAACACTGAAGCTTTCTTT
TRBJ2-5 | few | TRBV7-2 | NA | CASSLPPLAVWETQYF | TGTGCCAGCAGCTTACCCCCCTTAGCGGTATGGGAGACCCAGTACTTC
TRBJ1-2 | NA | TRBV10-2 | NA | CASSESVQDRYGYTF | TGCGCCAGCAGTGAGTCTGTTCAGGACCGCTATGGCTACACCTTC
TRBJ1-1 | many | TRBV29-1 | NA | CSGAPEGEAFF | TGCAGCGGGGCCCCCGAGGGTGAAGCTTTCTTT
TRBJ2-2 | few | TRBV5-6 | TRBD1 | CASSLAGQGSITGELFF | TGTGCCAGCAGCTTGGCTGGACAGGGTTCGATCACCGGGGAGCTGTTTTTT
TRBJ1-5 | NA | TRBV24-1 | NA | CASSPPNMGQPQHF | TGTGCCAGCTCACCCCCAAACATGGGACAGCCCCAGCATTTT
TRBJ2-5 | NA | TRBV7-9 | NA | CASSLNWIGEETQYF | TGTGCCAGCAGCTTGAACTGGATAGGGGAAGAGACCCAGTACTTC
TRBJ1-1 | NA | TRBV19 | NA | CASSIVLQGSKARGTEAFF | TGTGCCAGTAGTATCGTGTTACAGGGTTCTAAAGCTAGGGGGACTGAAGCTTTCTTT
TRBJ1-5 | many | TRBV20-1 | NA | CSASPRREVDPQHF | TGCAGTGCTAGTCCCCGCAGGGAAGTGGATCCCCAGCATTTT
TRBJ1-5 | NA | TRBV10-3 | NA | CAISHGGNQPQHF | TGTGCCATCAGTCACGGGGGCAATCAGCCCCAGCATTTT
TRBJ1-3 | NA | TRBV20-1 | NA | CSASAGAGNTIYF | TGCAGTGCTAGCGCAGGGGCTGGAAACACCATATATTTT
TRBJ1-2 | once | TRBV29-1 | NA | CSVAQGYTF | TGCAGCGTTGCTCAAGGCTACACCTTC
TRBJ2-5 | NA | TRBV14 | TRBD2 | CASSQGPSGGYGETQYF | TGTGCCAGCAGCCAAGGACCTAGCGGGGGGTATGGGGAGACCCAGTACTTC
TRBJ1-4 | many | TRBV15 | NA | CATSRRTGFGEKLFF | TGTGCCACCAGCAGAAGAACAGGGTTTGGAGAAAAACTGTTTTTT
TRBJ1-1 | NA | TRBV2 | NA | CASSFILNTEAFF | TGTGCCAGCAGTTTCATCCTGAACACTGAAGCTTTCTTT
TRBJ1-1 | NA | TRBV25-1 | NA | CASSGQIQGSEAFF | TGTGCCAGCAGTGGTCAAATACAGGGCTCGGAAGCTTTCTTT
TRBJ1-5 | many | TRBV7-2 | TRBD1 | CASSPDRVSNQPQHF | TGTGCCAGCAGCCCGGACAGGGTAAGCAATCAGCCCCAGCATTTT
TRBJ1-2 | NA | TRBV7-6 | NA | CASSFGGNYDYTF | TGTGCCAGCAGCTTCGGGGGTAACTATGACTACACCTTC
TRBJ2-2 | NA | TRBV20-1 | NA | CSAEVRAQNTGELFF | TGCAGTGCTGAGGTCAGGGCACAGAACACCGGGGAGCTGTTTTTT
TRBJ1-1 | NA | TRBV2 | NA | CASSYGGKGVTEAFF | TGTGCCAGCAGTTACGGCGGGAAGGGCGTAACTGAAGCTTTCTTT
TRBJ1-2 | few | TRBV5-5 | TRBD1 | CASSFPDRGQGYTF | TGTGCCAGCAGCTTCCCGGACAGGGGGCAGGGCTACACCTTC
TRBJ1-1 | NA | TRBV11-2 | NA | CASRITPNTEAFF | TGTGCCAGCAGAATAACACCTAACACTGAAGCTTTCTTT
TRBJ1-3 | many | TRBV29-1 | NA | CSVEVGGSGNTIYF | TGCAGCGTTGAAGTTGGGGGATCTGGAAACACCATATATTTT
TRBJ1-2 | NA | TRBV29-1 | NA | CSVERGGGYGYTF | TGCAGCGTTGAAAGGGGAGGGGGCTATGGCTACACCTTC
TRBJ2-2 | NA | TRBV29-1 | TRBD1 | CSVKQGAQGGELFF | TGCAGCGTCAAACAGGGGGCGCAGGGCGGGGAGCTGTTTTTT
TRBJ1-6 | NA | TRBV25-1 | TRBD1 | CASSARKAGGGSPLHF | TGTGCCAGCAGTGCTAGAAAAGCAGGGGGAGGTTCACCCCTCCACTTT
TRBJ1-5 | NA | TRBV29-1 | TRBD1 | CSAMGQGANQPQHF | TGCAGCGCTATGGGACAGGGGGCGAATCAGCCCCAGCATTTT
TRBJ1-6 | NA | TRBV11-1 | TRBD1 | CASSLRDSLGGSPLHF | TGTGCCAGCAGCCTACGGGACAGCTTGGGAGGTTCGCCCCTCCACTTT
TRBJ1-2 | NA | TRBV7-6 | NA | CASSPRGVGGYTF | TGTGCCAGCAGCCCTAGGGGGGTAGGTGGCTACACCTTC
TRBJ2-7 | NA | TRBV11-2 | NA | CASSQESFLSEQYF | TGTGCCAGCAGCCAAGAATCGTTCTTGAGCGAGCAGTACTTC
TRBJ2-5 | NA | TRBV4-2 | TRBD2 | CASSQDRGGDRETQYF | TGTGCCAGCAGCCAAGATCGTGGGGGGGATAGGGAGACCCAGTACTTC
TRBJ2-7 | NA | TRBV7-9 | NA | CASRRAATYEQYF | TGTGCCAGCAGACGGGCGGCTACCTACGAGCAGTACTTC
TRBJ2-7 | NA | TRBV7-9 | NA | CASSPTEAYEQYF | TGTGCCAGCAGCCCGACAGAGGCCTACGAGCAGTACTTC
TRBJ1-6 | NA | TRBV7-1 | TRBD1 | CASSWTGALNSPLHF | TGTGCCAGCAGTTGGACAGGGGCACTAAATTCACCCCTCCACTTT
TRBJ1-2 | NA | TRBV4-1 | NA | CASSLEDSLNYGYTF | TGCGCCAGCAGTTTAGAAGACAGTCTTAACTATGGCTACACCTTC
TRBJ2-2 | few | TRBV25-1 | TRBD1 | CASSVLGTGGTGELFF | TGTGCCAGCAGTGTCCTCGGGACAGGGGGCACCGGGGAGCTGTTTTTT
TRBJ1-2 | many | TRBV20-1 | TRBD1 | CSASRQGALVYTF | TGCAGTGCTAGTCGGCAGGGGGCTCTTGTCTACACCTTC
TRBJ2-7 | NA | TRBV2 | TRBD1 | CASRENRGAWAQYF | TGTGCCAGCAGGGAGAACAGGGGCGCATGGGCGCAGTACTTC
TRBJ2-5 | NA | TRBV7-9 | TRBD1 | CASTSTGVAETQYF | TGTGCCAGCACGTCCACAGGGGTTGCGGAGACCCAGTACTTC
TRBJ1-4 | NA | TRBV7-6 | NA | CASSSGRGVDNEKLFF | TGTGCCAGCAGCTCCGGGCGGGGGGTCGATAATGAAAAACTGTTTTTT
TRBJ2-6 | many | TRBV7-8 | TRBD2 | CASRVGLSGVLSGANVLTF | TGTGCCAGCAGAGTGGGACTTAGCGGGGTGCTCTCTGGGGCCAACGTCCTGACTTTC
TRBJ1-5 | many | TRBV7-9 | NA | CASSFTGAPQPQHF | TGTGCCAGCAGCTTTACGGGGGCCCCTCAGCCCCAGCATTTT
TRBJ2-7 | many | TRBV20-1 | NA | CSARLGDYEQYF | TGCAGTGCTAGACTTGGAGACTACGAGCAGTACTTC
TRBJ1-2 | NA | TRBV15 | TRBD1 | CATRLGGTAYGYTF | TGTGCCACCAGGTTAGGAGGGACAGCCTATGGCTACACCTTC
TRBJ1-1 | few | TRBV19 | NA | CASNGRSNTEAFF | TGTGCCAGTAATGGCAGATCCAACACTGAAGCTTTCTTT
TRBJ1-1 | NA | TRBV7-3 | NA | CASSFPLRNTEAFF | TGTGCCAGCAGCTTCCCATTGAGGAACACTGAAGCTTTCTTT
TRBJ2-5 | NA | TRBV12-5 | NA | CASGLGIQETQYF | TGTGCTAGTGGTTTGGGGATCCAAGAGACCCAGTACTTC
TRBJ2-3 | NA | TRBV25-1 | TRBD2 | CASSEGLAGGLASDTQYF | TGTGCCAGCAGTGAGGGACTAGCGGGAGGTTTGGCGTCAGATACGCAGTATTTT
TRBJ1-6 | NA | TRBV10-3 | TRBD1 | CASRSNRGSNSPLHF | TGTGCCAGCAGGTCAAACAGGGGAAGTAATTCACCCCTCCACTTT
TRBJ1-5 | few | TRBV6-4 | NA | CASIETRNQPQHF | TGTGCCAGCATAGAAACGAGGAATCAGCCCCAGCATTTT
TRBJ2-5 | NA | TRBV29-1 | TRBD1 | CSVERDRGEPQYF | TGCAGCGTTGAACGGGACAGGGGAGAGCCCCAGTACTTC
TRBJ2-7 | few | TRBV20-1 | NA | CSARDLRASPYEQYF | TGCAGTGCTAGAGATCTGAGGGCCAGTCCCTACGAGCAGTACTTC